This T cell receptor (beta chain) was documented in a study of CD8 T cells in ankylosing spondylitis (TCRdb year 2017). At the level of the whole study: To find TCR variants linked to disease, the study profiled T cell receptor beta repertoires in ankylosing spondylitis patients and healthy donors. The whole study cohort included 108 healthy donors and roughly 24 ankylosing spondylitis patients. Peripheral blood was sampled, and synovial fluid was also collected from ankylosing spondylitis patients. Overall study outcomes, separate from this receptor: According to the report, matched synovial fluid samples from ankylosing spondylitis patients were significantly enriched for the disease-linked clones. The disease-linked clones had a CD8+ phenotype and were found at relatively low frequencies in peripheral blood. Blood from ankylosing spondylitis patients appeared to be characterized by a TCR beta motif composed of about 8 highly homologous amino acid variants. Some of the motif variants had been reported before in the synovial fluid and blood of reactive arthritis patients, a finding that suggests common disease-initiation mechanisms.

The sequencer listed for this sample is Illumina HiSeq 2500. TCR beta libraries were prepared by quantitative 5'-RACE with molecular barcodes. The paper's processing steps were these. To identify disease-linked TCR variants, a new computational method was used, one built on a probabilistic model of VDJ rearrangement. TCRdb redid the processing of the public reads, applying fastp at Q25 and MiXCR, and retained in-frame beta chains. Merged by CDR3 protein, the rows form single entries marked with the most common genes and DNA. The V and J calls were not made by the authors but by TCRdb's processing. A total of about 250,000 distinct CDR3 sequences appear in this sample, about 10% of them only once. The ten most abundant clones make up about 3% of the sample. The sample holds many counts of this clonotype. The target of this receptor is not known. No base quality values were provided; no much bigger clone lies one nucleotide off.

From its cysteine to its phenylalanine, the CDR3 spans 18 amino acids. This entry keeps only the CDR3 DNA: 54 bases, framed from base 1. V loses 5 bases at its end and J loses 0 bases; junction bases beyond the gene matches: 9. The V gene is TRBV12-3 or TRBV12-4 and the J gene is TRBJ2-1; 11 central bases correspond to TRBD2. Material: blood, either unsorted or a sorted T cell fraction (not recorded which). This TCR derives from a male donor with ankylosing spondylitis or in good health (not recorded which). The DNA sequence is TGTGCCAGCAGTACGACTAGCGGGGTCATTAGCTCCTACAATGAGCAGTTCTTC. This encodes CASSTTSGVISSYNEQFF.